The 31 T cell receptor beta chains below were found in one sample sequenced in a study of T cell clonality in common variable immunodeficiency. Study observations and caveats: Common variable immunodeficiency TCR beta sequences reportedly had fewer deletions and N-nucleotide insertions.

Clones were read by immunoSEQ multiplex PCR, and TCRdb kept only the in-frame ones, dropping some. The sample lists around 19,000 clones, none appearing once, the ten largest making up around 6.1%. These receptors have no identified antigens. Specimen: peripheral blood mononuclear cells. The receptors were gathered from a human donor with common variable immunodeficiency.

This clone was seen a handful of times. The DNA ends 3 residues before the CDR3 does, and the rest of the CDR3 is filled in from the germline J gene. V usage is TRBV2 and J usage is TRBJ2-3; 14 nucleotides agree with TRBD2. Per germline, CDR1 SNHLY and CDR2 FYNNEI. CDR3 length: 16 residues. With V trimmed by 6 bases and J by 3 bases, 5 bases remained unmatched. The covered CDR3 bases are TGTGCCAGCAGCCAAGGGACTAGCGGGAGAACAGATACG. It is translated as CASSQGTSGRTDT. The complete CDR3 reads CASSQGTSGRTDTQYF.

This clone was detected many times. The CDR3 is cut off 3 residues early in the read; its end comes from the germline J gene. The chain joins TRBV7-3 to TRBJ2-2; possibly TRBD1 for D (5 bases). Germline CDR1 and CDR2: SGHTA and FQGTGA. V lost 5 bases and J lost 0, with 16 bases in between. The CDR3 has 17 residues. The CDR3 sequence: CASSPSMGQANTGELFF. Partial CDR3 DNA: TGTGCCAGCAGCCCGTCGATGGGGCAAGCGAACACCGGGGAG.

This clone occurred a few times. The sequence runs out 3 residues before the end of the CDR3; the remainder is reconstructed from the germline J gene. The V and J genes are TRBV5-1 and TRBJ2-3; 8 bases agree with TRBD2. The CDR3 is 15 amino acids. The ends lost 4 bases at V and 6 bases at J; junction bases unmatched: 10. Per germline, CDR1 SGHRS and CDR2 YFSETQ. CDR3 residues: CASSIAGKTSDTQYF. The part of the CDR3 DNA that was read is TGCGCCAGCAGCATAGCGGGAAAAACGAGTGATACG.

Comments on this clone: The read ends 3 residues before the CDR3 terminus; that terminus is restored from the germline J gene. J is TRBJ2-5 and V is TRBV7-9, with D tentatively TRBD1 (7 bases). Trimming cost V 5 bases and J 4 bases, with 17 bases left between them. This CDR3 has 15 amino acids. Germline CDR1 and CDR2: SEHNR and FQNEAQ (reference sequence). The CDR3: CASSPRGGGIETQYF. The part of the CDR3 DNA that was read is TGTGCCAGCAGCCCCCGTGGAGGGGGCATAGAGACC.

Concerning this clone: With the read ending 3 residues before the CDR3 end, the germline J gene is used to fill in that end. The V and J genes are TRBV19 and TRBJ1-4; no reliable D call. CDR1 LNHDA and CDR2 SQIVND come from the germline V gene (reference sequence). Trimming pared 3 bases from V and 0 bases from J, leaving 8 bases between. The length of the CDR3 is 15 residues. CDR3 residues: CASSMGVATNEKLFF. The covered CDR3 bases are TGTGCCAGTAGTATGGGCGTTGCAACTAATGAAAAA.

This clone has more than one count but fewer than ten. The CDR3 goes on 3 residues after the read ends, and that part is filled in from the germline J gene. The V call is TRBV7-9, the J call TRBJ1-5; D remains unclear. V lost 1 base to trimming and J lost 8 bases, with 12 bases between them. The CDR3 sequence is 14 residues long. The germline V gene encodes CDR1 SEHNR and CDR2 FQNEAQ (reference sequence). CDR3 DNA (partial): TGTGCCAGCAGCTTAGATCAGGTATTGGAGCCC. Residues: CASSLDQVLEP. The whole CDR3 reads CASSLDQVLEPQHF.

This clone was seen a handful of times. The read halts 3 residues ahead of the CDR3 end, with the missing end drawn from the germline J gene. J is TRBJ1-5 and V is TRBV5-1; TRBD1 aligns across 7 bases. The CDR3 consists of 15 residues. The J segment lost 1 base and the V segment lost 4 bases, leaving 5 bases of the junction unmatched. Germline CDR1 SGHRS, CDR2 YFSETQ. The DNA read from the CDR3 is TGCGCCAGCAGCCCGGGACAGACCAGCAATCAGCCC. Encoded protein: CASSPGQTSNQP. The entire CDR3 is CASSPGQTSNQPQHF.

This clone showed up many times. The read stops 3 residues short of the end of the CDR3; the missing end is completed from the germline J gene. V is TRBV11-2 and J is TRBJ1-2; D is perhaps TRBD1 (5 bases). Looked up from germline, CDR1 is SGHAT and CDR2 is FQNNGV. The CDR3 runs 13 residues. The DNA read from the CDR3 is TGTGCCAGCAGGCCCGTGCGGGGCAAAGGC. Its translation: CASRPVRGKG. The full CDR3 reads CASRPVRGKGYTF.

This clone was seen only a few times. The CDR3 goes on 3 residues after the read ends, and that part is filled in from the germline J gene. The V and J genes are TRBV7-9 and TRBJ2-3; D may be TRBD2 (6 bases). Germline CDR1 SEHNR, CDR2 FQNEAQ (reference sequence). This CDR3 is 14 amino acids long. Trimming stripped 4 bases from V and 4 bases from J, with 12 bases between. The part of the CDR3 DNA that was read is TGTGCCAGCAGCTACCCCAGCGGGCCAGATACG. Encoded protein: CASSYPSGPDT. The whole CDR3 is CASSYPSGPDTQYF.

This clone was detected a few times. Sequencing ends 3 residues short of the CDR3 end; the germline J gene provides the rest. The rearrangement links TRBV7-8 to TRBJ1-2, with 8 bases lining up with TRBD1. The CDR3 covers 17 residues. Germline CDR1 SGHVS, CDR2 FQNEAQ. The covered CDR3 bases are TGTGCCAGCAGCTCCCCGCTCCGGACAGGGACTTTGGGCGGC. This translates into CASSSPLRTGTLGG. The full CDR3 sequence reads CASSSPLRTGTLGGYTF.

This clone was observed many times. The CDR3 end falls 3 residues outside the read, so it is completed with the germline J gene. The gene calls are TRBV7-9 and TRBJ1-6; D call uncertain. Germline CDR1 is SEHNR and CDR2 is FQNEAQ (reference sequence). The CDR3 runs to 14 residues. The V end was cut by 1 base, the J end by 8 bases, with 9 bases between. The CDR3 loop is CASSLVLRDSPLHF. CDR3 DNA (partial): TGTGCCAGCAGCTTAGTCCTGAGGGATTCACCC.

About this clone: The read is 3 residues too short to cover the CDR3 end, so that end is filled in from the germline J gene. The rearrangement uses TRBV6-1 and TRBJ1-3, with D perhaps TRBD1 (5 bases). Germline CDR1 MNHNS, CDR2 SASEGT. The CDR3 contains 17 residues. V was trimmed by 0 bases and J by 0 bases, leaving 12 bases between them. Partial CDR3 DNA: TGTGCCAGCAGTGAAGCGTCAGGAGGGGCCTCTGGAAACACC. Its translation: CASSEASGGASGNT. The complete CDR3 sequence is CASSEASGGASGNTIYF.

This clone was counted at least ten times. Incomplete CDR3 DNA: TGTGCCAGCAGCTTAGAGAGCGGGGCAGAGACC. It is translated as CASSLESGAET. The entire CDR3 protein reads CASSLESGAETQYF. V usage is TRBV7-2 and J usage is TRBJ2-5, with TRBD2 matching over 7 bases. The CDR3 end is not reached by the read, which stops 3 residues before it; the germline J gene fills it in. The CDR3 sequence is 14 residues long. Trimming removed 1 base from V and 4 bases from J; junction bases left unmatched: 3. Germline V gene lookup returns CDR1 SGHTA and CDR2 FQGNSA. The variable domain in full, with the rest retrieved from reference TRBV7-2 and TRBJ2-5, is GAGVSQSPSNKVTEKGKDVELRCDPISGHTALYWYRQSLGQGLEFLIYFQGNSAPDKSGLPSDRFSAERTGGSVSTLTIQRTQQEDSAVYLCASSLESGAETQYFGPGTRLLVL.

This clone has only a few counts. The read ends 3 residues shy of where the CDR3 ends; the end is completed using the germline J gene. The J gene is TRBJ2-7, the V gene TRBV30; 7 bases are shared with TRBD1. V lost 3 bases to trimming and J lost 2 bases; unmatched junction nucleotides: 1. Per germline, CDR1 GTSNPN and CDR2 SVGIG (reference sequence). This CDR3 comprises 12 residues. The covered CDR3 bases are TGTGCCTGGAGCGGACAGGCCTACGAG. Amino acids: CAWSGQAYE. The CDR3 as a whole reads CAWSGQAYEQYF.

This clone is categorized as medium-sized. The read finishes 3 residues shy of the CDR3 end, and the germline J gene is used to complete it. The chain uses TRBV4-1 and TRBJ1-5; tentative D call: TRBD1 (6 bases). This CDR3 spans 18 amino acids. V lost 0 bases and J 6 bases, leaving 21 bases between the germline ends. CDR1 and CDR2 from the germline V gene are MGHRA and YSYEKL. The sequenced part of the CDR3 DNA is TGCGCCAGCAGCCAAGACTATTTAGGGGTGGCAGGGGTTCAGCCC. Amino acids: CASSQDYLGVAGVQP. The entire CDR3 is CASSQDYLGVAGVQPQHF.

This clone was seen only a few times. The read terminates 3 residues ahead of where the CDR3 ends, so the germline J gene completes it. The chain links TRBV7-2 to TRBJ1-1; D may be TRBD1 (5 bases). The CDR3 totals 15 residues. V was clipped by 5 bases and J by 0 bases, with 13 bases between them. Germline V gives CDR1 SGHTA, CDR2 FQGNSA. The sequenced CDR3 bases are TGTGCCAGCAGCCTCCACCAGGGCATGAACACTGAA. This translates into CASSLHQGMNTE. The CDR3 in full is CASSLHQGMNTEAFF.

In this sample, this clone turned up a few times. From the germline J gene comes the end of the CDR3, since the read stops 3 residues before it. This rearrangement joins TRBV19 to TRBJ2-3; D is perhaps TRBD2 (6 bases). The CDR3 consists of 16 residues. V lost 5 bases, J lost 0 bases, and 15 bases lay in between. The germline CDR1 and CDR2 sequences are LNHDA and SQIVND (reference sequence). The CDR3 is CASSPLWGTSTDTQYF. Partial CDR3 DNA: TGTGCCAGTAGTCCCCTTTGGGGGACTAGCACAGATACG.

This clone appeared a few times. The read stops 3 residues short of the end of the CDR3; the missing end is completed from the germline J gene. The V gene is TRBV5-1, the J gene TRBJ2-5; 11 bases align to TRBD1. CDR1 and CDR2 (germline): SGHRS, YFSETQ. Trimming removed 4 bases from V and 0 bases from J; junction bases left unmatched: 5. The CDR3 runs 16 residues. The CDR3 sequence is CASSGGTGGYQETQYF. Partial CDR3 DNA: TGCGCCAGCAGCGGGGGGACAGGGGGGTACCAAGAGACC.

Turning to this clone: The read ends 3 residues shy of where the CDR3 ends; the end is completed using the germline J gene. The chain uses TRBV7-2 and TRBJ1-2; D remains unclear. The CDR3 contains 13 residues. Germline V gene data show CDR1 as SGHTA and CDR2 as FQGNSA. Trimming took off 2 bases at V and 2 bases at J, with 6 bases between the two ends. CDR3 DNA (partial): TGTGCCAGCAGCTTAAAAGGGAACTATGGC. It is translated as CASSLKGNYG. The complete CDR3 protein is CASSLKGNYGYTF.

In this sample, this clone turned up many times. Coverage ceases 3 residues before the CDR3 finishes, and the germline J gene fills in the end. The chain couples TRBV20-1 to TRBJ2-1, with 7 bases fitting TRBD2. The CDR3 totals 14 residues. J gave up 7 bases and V 5 bases, and 11 bases lay outside the gene matches. CDR1 and CDR2 (germline): DFQATT, SNEGSKA (reference sequence). The CDR3 DNA, read in part, is TGCAGTGCTTCGCTTCCCGGGGGGTCGAATGAG. This encodes CSASLPGGSNE. The whole CDR3 protein reads CSASLPGGSNEQFF.

This clone was found a few times. Coverage ceases 3 residues before the CDR3 finishes, and the germline J gene fills in the end. The chain employs TRBV20-1 and TRBJ1-2, with TRBD1 matching 7 bases. Germline assignment: CDR1 DFQATT and CDR2 SNEGSKA (reference sequence). V shed 4 bases and J 4 bases; nucleotides not matched to a gene: 6. The length of the CDR3 is 13 residues. The sequenced CDR3 bases are TGCAGTGCTAAGGGGGCGAGAGGCTATGGC. Translation gives CSAKGARGYG. In full, the CDR3 reads CSAKGARGYGYTF.

This clone was seen many times. The CDR3 end falls 3 residues outside the read, so it is completed with the germline J gene. The V gene is TRBV20-1, the J gene TRBJ1-4; D is possibly TRBD1 (5 bases). The V and J ends lost 6 bases and 4 bases respectively, with 15 bases between them. Germline CDR1 is DFQATT and CDR2 is SNEGSKA (reference sequence). The CDR3 length is 14 residues. The CDR3 sequence: CSAYETANNEKLFF. CDR3 DNA, as far as it was read: TGCAGTGCATATGAGACAGCAAATAATGAAAAA.

As regards this clone: Read coverage stops 3 residues before the CDR3 terminus; the germline J gene supplies the remainder. V is TRBV30 and J is TRBJ1-3; maybe TRBD1 (5 bases). This CDR3 comprises 15 residues. The germline V and J ends were trimmed by 3 bases and 0 bases, with 12 bases remaining between them. The germline V gene encodes CDR1 GTSNPN and CDR2 SVGIG (reference sequence). The chain's CDR3 is CAWSQGSSSGNTIYF. CDR3 bases read: TGTGCCTGGAGCCAGGGAAGCTCCTCTGGAAACACC.

There are a few counts of this clone. The DNA read from the CDR3 is TGCAGCGTTGAAGGCCTCAGGGGCCAAGAGACC. Amino acids: CSVEGLRGQET. The CDR3 in its entirety is CSVEGLRGQETQYF. The chain combines TRBV29-1 with TRBJ2-5, with D possibly being TRBD1 (6 bases). The DNA ends 3 residues before the CDR3 does, and the rest of the CDR3 is filled in from the germline J gene. This CDR3 is 14 amino acids long. Deletions cut 1 base from V and 1 base from J, with 10 bases between. The V gene's germline CDR1 is SQVTM and CDR2 ANQGSEA.

This clone was seen only a few times. The read terminates 3 residues before the CDR3 end, so the remaining end is supplied by the germline J gene. The chain uses TRBV2 and TRBJ1-6; TRBD1 aligns across 10 bases. Trimming took 6 bases from V and 5 from J; bases not matched to a gene: 4. Germline CDR1 reads SNHLY; CDR2 reads FYNNEI. The CDR3 is made up of 15 amino acids. The CDR3 reads CASRPGQGNNSPLHF. The part of the CDR3 DNA that was read is TGTGCCAGCAGACCGGGACAGGGGAATAATTCACCC.

This clone was recorded many times. The read is 3 residues too short to cover the CDR3 end, so that end is filled in from the germline J gene. The V call is TRBV7-3, the J call TRBJ2-3, with a possible D match to TRBD2 (5 bases). Trimming left V 3 bases short and J 0 bases short, with 7 bases between. This CDR3 comprises 14 residues. Per the germline V gene, CDR1 is SGHTA and CDR2 is FQGTGA. CDR3 amino acids: CASSLDFSTDTQYF. The covered CDR3 bases are TGTGCCAGCAGCTTGGACTTTAGCACAGATACG.

The sample holds a few counts of this clone. The read falls 3 residues short of the CDR3 end, and the missing part is taken from the germline J gene. The gene calls are TRBV18 and TRBJ1-6, with a tentative D call TRBD1 (6 bases). CDR1 KGHSH and CDR2 LQKENI come from the germline V gene. V was clipped by 6 bases and J by 9 bases, with 21 bases between them. This CDR3 has 16 residues. The covered CDR3 bases are TGTGCCAGCTCCCCCAACCACCGGACAGCTAGTTCACCC. As protein: CASSPNHRTASSP. The whole CDR3 sequence is CASSPNHRTASSPLHF.

As regards this clone: With the read ending 3 residues before the CDR3 end, the germline J gene is used to fill in that end. The chain links TRBV5-1 to TRBJ2-5; perhaps TRBD2 as D (6 bases). This CDR3 contains 15 residues. Trimming shortened V by 5 bases and J by 7 bases, and 21 bases separated the two germline ends. Germline CDR1 reads SGHRS; CDR2 reads YFSETQ. The part of the CDR3 DNA that was read is TGCGCCAGCAGGCTAGAAGGGGCGGACGGGGGGACC. Translated, it gives CASRLEGADGGT. The entire CDR3 protein reads CASRLEGADGGTQYF. The whole variable domain, filled in from reference TRBV5-1 and TRBJ2-5, reads KAGVTQTPRYLIKTRGQQVTLSCSPISGHRSVSWYQQTPGQGLQFLFEYFSETQRNKGNFPGRFSGRQFSNSRSEMNVSTLELGDSALYLCASRLEGADGGTQYFGPGTRLLVL.

About this clone itself: Sequencing ends 3 residues short of the CDR3 end; the germline J gene provides the rest. This rearrangement joins TRBV7-2 to TRBJ1-5; 7 positions agree with TRBD1. V lost 0 bases to trimming and J lost 1 base; unmatched junction nucleotides: 3. Germline-derived CDR1 and CDR2 are SGHTA and FQGNSA. The CDR3 consists of 16 residues. The CDR3: CASSLAPGGSNQPQHF. The DNA read from the CDR3 is TGTGCCAGCAGCTTAGCTCCAGGGGGAAGCAATCAGCCC.

This clone came up many times. The observed sequence ends 3 residues before the CDR3 terminus, with the missing tail filled in from the germline J gene. The V gene is TRBV30, the J gene TRBJ1-4, with D tentatively TRBD1 (5 bases). CDR1 and CDR2 from the germline V gene are GTSNPN and SVGIG (reference sequence). The V gene lost 4 bases and the J gene lost 7 bases, with 16 bases spanning the gap. CDR3 length: 14 residues. CDR3 sequence: CAWTSGNVGEKLFF. The CDR3 bases that were read are TGTGCCTGGACCTCAGGGAACGTGGGTGAAAAA.

This clone was seen many times. The CDR3 goes on 3 residues after the read ends, and that part is filled in from the germline J gene. V usage is TRBV20-1 and J usage is TRBJ2-5; D unresolved. Germline-derived CDR1 and CDR2 are DFQATT and SNEGSKA (reference sequence). V lost 6 bases to trimming and J lost 5 bases, with 10 bases between them. The CDR3 spans 11 residues. CDR3 sequence: CSAQHGETQYF. CDR3 DNA (partial): TGCAGTGCCCAGCACGGGGAGACC.